The present entry profiles one TCR beta chain with its context. The germline V gene has CDR1 KGHSH and CDR2 LQKENI. The CDR3 extends over 16 amino acids. V was pared by 3 bases and J by 1 base, with 13 bases between. Authors' analysis steps: Amplification of reference gene primers was used by the study to estimate nucleated cell counts. The repertoire was sequenced with immunoSEQ multiplex PCR; TCRdb's copy has only in-frame clones and lacks some. V, J and clone size reflect that table, while D and trimming were determined from the DNA. The sample lists roughly 400,000 clones, 80% to 90% seen once, with 1% to 1.3% in the top ten. Allocation to cohorts depended on clinical history reported by the participants. Donors in Cohort 3 counted as recovered after two negative PCRs, clearance, or symptom resolution. The record originates from a study of blood T cell repertoires in COVID-19. Study-wide background: The analysed material was cDNA or gDNA that came from T cells, B-cell-depleted T cells, or PBMCs.

The rearrangement uses TRBV18 and TRBJ1-5; no firm D call. Sequencing input: PBMCs or T cells enriched from blood (not recorded which). The source is a man aged 25 to 40 who had recovered from COVID-19. The CDR3 spells CASSPSSGPSNQPQHF. The DNA of the CDR3 is TGTGCCAGCTCACCCAGCTCAGGTCCCAGCAATCAGCCCCAGCATTTT.